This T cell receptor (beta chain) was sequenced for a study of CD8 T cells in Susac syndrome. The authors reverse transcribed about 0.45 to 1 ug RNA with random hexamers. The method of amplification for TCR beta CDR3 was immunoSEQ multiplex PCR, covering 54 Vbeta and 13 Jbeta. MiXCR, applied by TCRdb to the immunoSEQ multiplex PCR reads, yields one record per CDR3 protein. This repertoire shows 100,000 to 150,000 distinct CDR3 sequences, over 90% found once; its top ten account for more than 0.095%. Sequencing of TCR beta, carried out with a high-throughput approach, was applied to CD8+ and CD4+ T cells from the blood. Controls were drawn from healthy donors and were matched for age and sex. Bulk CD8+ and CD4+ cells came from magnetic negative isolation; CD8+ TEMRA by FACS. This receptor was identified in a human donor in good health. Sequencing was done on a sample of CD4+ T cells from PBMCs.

CDR3 DNA sequence: TGTGCCAGCATTCCTCACGTCGGTCAGCCCCAGCATTTT. Protein sequence: CASIPHVGQPQHF. This chain joins TRBV28 and TRBJ1-5; D is ambiguous. CDR1 is MDHEN, CDR2 SYDVKM, per germline. The CDR3 length is 13 residues. Trimming took off 7 bases at V and 6 bases at J, with 13 bases between the two ends.